This T cell receptor beta chain was identified in a study of T cell responses to AZD1222 COVID-19 vaccine. In germline, CDR1 is MGHRA, CDR2 YSYEKL. Deletions cut 0 bases from V and 5 bases from J, with 7 bases between. The CDR3 spans 13 residues. Only in-frame clones appear in the TCRdb table, and some are missing; sequencing was by immunoSEQ multiplex PCR. The data show 95,000 to 150,000 clones, with about 87% seen just once and under 6.5% held by the top ten. As regards this clone: Its specificity is not known.

Study-level findings and limits: Per reports, nearly half of all spike-specific TCRs target regions that are unmutated in variants.

The sample consisted of peripheral blood, taken on day 0 of AZD1222 vaccination. This chain connects TRBV4-1 to TRBJ1-2; D gene ambiguous. This TCR was recovered from an adult in good health. CDR3 DNA sequence: TGCGCCAGCAGCCAAGAAGGAGTGTATGGCTACACCTTC. Protein: CASSQEGVYGYTF.